A selection of T cell receptor beta chains follows, all from one sample in a study of T cell changes during pregnancy in multiple sclerosis. Assay: immunoSEQ multiplex PCR; the TCRdb copy retains only in-frame clones and omits some. The sample carries about 84,000 clones, 94% recorded once. The source material was peripheral blood, sampled in the second trimester of pregnancy. These receptors originate from a female donor in good health, enrolled as a control in a pregnancy study. Both conserved end residues are part of each CDR3. The order of the fields is V gene, clone size, D gene, J gene, CDR3 protein, CDR3 DNA. The D gene is left open where the match is weak. Clone size, where shown, is once, few, many, or a class for clones that have expanded.

v_gene: TRBV2
abundance: -
d_gene: -
j_gene: TRBJ1-4
CDR3aa: CASAWRGLNEKLFF
CDR3nt: TGTGCCAGCGCGTGGCGGGGCCTGAACGAAAAACTGTTTTTT

v_gene: TRBV29-1
abundance: once
d_gene: -
j_gene: TRBJ1-1
CDR3aa: CSAREGLTEAFF
CDR3nt: TGCAGCGCTCGGGAGGGGCTTACTGAAGCTTTCTTT

v_gene: TRBV18
abundance: -
d_gene: -
j_gene: TRBJ1-2
CDR3aa: CASSPDTDYGYTF
CDR3nt: TGTGCCAGCTCACCGGACACAGACTATGGCTACACCTTC

v_gene: TRBV25-1
abundance: -
d_gene: TRBD1
j_gene: TRBJ1-2
CDR3aa: CASSPRDRGNYGYTF
CDR3nt: TGTGCCAGCAGTCCCCGGGACAGGGGAAACTATGGCTACACCTTC

v_gene: TRBV28
abundance: -
d_gene: -
j_gene: TRBJ2-1
CDR3aa: CASTPRRATPNEQFF
CDR3nt: TGTGCCAGCACCCCAAGGAGGGCTACCCCCAATGAGCAGTTCTTC

v_gene: TRBV5-1
abundance: -
d_gene: -
j_gene: TRBJ1-3
CDR3aa: CASSLEPRGNTIYF
CDR3nt: TGCGCCAGCAGCTTGGAGCCGAGAGGAAACACCATATATTTT

v_gene: TRBV9
abundance: few
d_gene: -
j_gene: TRBJ1-1
CDR3aa: CASSVVAGDTEAFF
CDR3nt: TGTGCCAGCAGCGTAGTAGCTGGAGACACTGAAGCTTTCTTT

v_gene: TRBV2
abundance: -
d_gene: TRBD2
j_gene: TRBJ2-5
CDR3aa: CASSEGGRGGRETQYF
CDR3nt: TGTGCCAGCAGTGAAGGGGGCCGGGGGGGTAGAGAGACCCAGTACTTC

v_gene: TRBV5-1
abundance: -
d_gene: TRBD1
j_gene: TRBJ1-1
CDR3aa: CASSLGQAQNTEAFF
CDR3nt: TGCGCCAGCAGCTTAGGACAGGCGCAAAACACTGAAGCTTTCTTT

v_gene: TRBV18
abundance: -
d_gene: -
j_gene: TRBJ1-1
CDR3aa: CASSPKGSNTEAFF
CDR3nt: TGTGCCAGCTCACCCAAGGGGTCGAACACTGAAGCTTTCTTT

v_gene: TRBV6-7
abundance: few
d_gene: TRBD1
j_gene: TRBJ1-5
CDR3aa: CARFLRGPNQPQHF
CDR3nt: TGTGCCAGGTTTTTAAGGGGGCCCAATCAGCCCCAGCATTTT

v_gene: TRBV29-1
abundance: few
d_gene: TRBD2
j_gene: TRBJ2-7
CDR3aa: CSVAGGYEQYF
CDR3nt: TGCAGCGTGGCGGGAGGCTACGAGCAGTACTTC

v_gene: TRBV19
abundance: -
d_gene: TRBD1
j_gene: TRBJ2-1
CDR3aa: CASSHVGTANEQFF
CDR3nt: TGTGCCAGTAGCCACGTCGGGACAGCTAATGAGCAGTTCTTC

v_gene: TRBV28
abundance: -
d_gene: -
j_gene: TRBJ1-5
CDR3aa: CASSLRVSNQPQHF
CDR3nt: TGTGCCAGCAGTTTGAGGGTTAGCAATCAGCCCCAGCATTTT

v_gene: TRBV4-2
abundance: -
d_gene: TRBD1
j_gene: TRBJ2-7
CDR3aa: CASSQAQGALEQYF
CDR3nt: TGTGCCAGCAGCCAAGCCCAGGGGGCACTCGAGCAGTACTTC

v_gene: TRBV10-2
abundance: -
d_gene: TRBD1
j_gene: TRBJ1-5
CDR3aa: CASSRGDRASNQPQHF
CDR3nt: TGCGCCAGCAGCCGGGGGGACAGGGCTAGCAATCAGCCCCAGCATTTT

v_gene: TRBV9
abundance: few
d_gene: -
j_gene: TRBJ1-2
CDR3aa: CASDVCWGGSHHVYGYTF
CDR3nt: TGTGCCAGCGACGTATGCTGGGGGGGATCCCATCATGTTTATGGCTACACCTTC

v_gene: TRBV7-9
abundance: -
d_gene: TRBD2
j_gene: TRBJ2-5
CDR3aa: CASRNSGSEETQYF
CDR3nt: TGTGCCAGCAGAAATAGCGGGAGCGAGGAGACCCAGTACTTC

v_gene: TRBV6-5
abundance: -
d_gene: TRBD1
j_gene: TRBJ2-7
CDR3aa: CASMVGTGLYEQYF
CDR3nt: TGTGCCAGCATGGTCGGGACAGGGCTTTACGAGCAGTACTTC

v_gene: TRBV7-2
abundance: -
d_gene: -
j_gene: TRBJ1-1
CDR3aa: CASGPHTKPSDAAEAFF
CDR3nt: TGTGCCAGCGGACCGCACACAAAACCTAGCGACGCCGCTGAAGCTTTCTTT

v_gene: TRBV19
abundance: -
d_gene: -
j_gene: TRBJ2-1
CDR3aa: CASSNKRANEQFF
CDR3nt: TGTGCCAGTAGCAACAAGAGGGCCAATGAGCAGTTCTTC

v_gene: TRBV5-6
abundance: -
d_gene: -
j_gene: TRBJ2-7
CDR3aa: CASSLEVSSYEQYF
CDR3nt: TGTGCCAGCAGCTTGGAAGTCAGTTCCTACGAGCAGTACTTC

v_gene: TRBV4-1
abundance: -
d_gene: TRBD1
j_gene: TRBJ1-5
CDR3aa: CASSLGQGAPNQPQHF
CDR3nt: TGCGCCAGCAGCTTGGGACAGGGGGCTCCCAATCAGCCCCAGCATTTT

v_gene: TRBV7-9
abundance: -
d_gene: TRBD1
j_gene: TRBJ2-7
CDR3aa: CASGQETLDSEQYF
CDR3nt: TGTGCCAGCGGACAGGAGACCTTGGATAGCGAGCAGTACTTC

v_gene: TRBV15
abundance: -
d_gene: -
j_gene: TRBJ1-2
CDR3aa: CATSDYRRFYGYTF
CDR3nt: TGTGCCACCAGCGATTATAGGAGGTTCTATGGCTACACCTTC

v_gene: TRBV5-1
abundance: -
d_gene: TRBD1
j_gene: TRBJ2-7
CDR3aa: CASRQTGDGYEQYF
CDR3nt: TGCGCCAGCAGGCAAACAGGGGACGGGTACGAGCAGTACTTC

v_gene: TRBV5-6
abundance: -
d_gene: -
j_gene: TRBJ2-1
CDR3aa: CASSPTNNLNEQFF
CDR3nt: TGTGCCAGCAGCCCCACTAATAACTTAAATGAGCAGTTCTTC

v_gene: TRBV19
abundance: -
d_gene: -
j_gene: TRBJ2-1
CDR3aa: CASSIGYAGSSYNEQFF
CDR3nt: TGTGCCAGTAGTATAGGTTATGCCGGGAGCTCCTACAATGAGCAGTTCTTC

v_gene: TRBV5-4
abundance: -
d_gene: -
j_gene: TRBJ2-5
CDR3aa: CASRRSELETQYF
CDR3nt: TGTGCCAGCAGACGGTCGGAGTTAGAGACCCAGTACTTC

v_gene: TRBV18
abundance: -
d_gene: TRBD1
j_gene: TRBJ1-5
CDR3aa: CASSPRQGERPQHF
CDR3nt: TGTGCCAGCTCACCGAGACAGGGTGAAAGGCCCCAGCATTTT

v_gene: TRBV19
abundance: once
d_gene: -
j_gene: TRBJ2-7
CDR3aa: CASSSTHGRHEQYF
CDR3nt: TGTGCCAGTAGCTCAACTCATGGGCGCCACGAGCAGTACTTC

v_gene: TRBV11-1
abundance: -
d_gene: -
j_gene: TRBJ1-4
CDR3aa: CASSLGRGKNGRLFF
CDR3nt: TGTGCCAGCAGCTTGGGGAGAGGGAAGAACGGGAGACTGTTTTTT

v_gene: TRBV7-2
abundance: -
d_gene: -
j_gene: TRBJ1-3
CDR3aa: CASSDRGRRDTIYF
CDR3nt: TGTGCCAGCAGCGACCGTGGTCGGCGGGACACCATATATTTT

v_gene: TRBV2
abundance: -
d_gene: -
j_gene: TRBJ2-3
CDR3aa: CASSLETDTQYF
CDR3nt: TGTGCCAGCAGCCTAGAGACAGATACGCAGTATTTT

v_gene: TRBV7-2
abundance: -
d_gene: TRBD1
j_gene: TRBJ2-5
CDR3aa: CASSLGRGETQYF
CDR3nt: TGTGCCAGCAGCTTAGGCAGGGGGGAGACCCAGTACTTC

v_gene: TRBV6-4
abundance: -
d_gene: TRBD2
j_gene: TRBJ2-5
CDR3aa: CASSPETSGAQYF
CDR3nt: TGTGCCAGCAGTCCTGAGACTAGCGGGGCCCAGTACTTC

v_gene: TRBV18
abundance: -
d_gene: -
j_gene: TRBJ1-1
CDR3aa: CASSPSGDTEAFF
CDR3nt: TGTGCCAGCTCACCGAGCGGGGACACTGAAGCTTTCTTT

v_gene: TRBV7-9
abundance: -
d_gene: -
j_gene: TRBJ2-7
CDR3aa: CASSFTRGYEQYF
CDR3nt: TGTGCCAGCAGCTTTACAAGGGGCTACGAGCAGTACTTC

v_gene: TRBV5-1
abundance: -
d_gene: -
j_gene: TRBJ2-5
CDR3aa: CASSLTPEETQYF
CDR3nt: TGCGCCAGCAGCTTGACGCCGGAAGAGACCCAGTACTTC

v_gene: TRBV5-1
abundance: once
d_gene: -
j_gene: TRBJ2-5
CDR3aa: CASTYSGSQETQYF
CDR3nt: TGCGCCAGCACGTATTCAGGAAGCCAAGAGACCCAGTACTTC

v_gene: TRBV7-2
abundance: once
d_gene: -
j_gene: TRBJ1-2
CDR3aa: CASSLGSPNYGYTF
CDR3nt: TGTGCCAGCAGCTTGGGCAGCCCTAACTATGGCTACACCTTC

v_gene: TRBV10-3
abundance: once
d_gene: TRBD1
j_gene: TRBJ2-7
CDR3aa: CAISLTGTGTYEQYF
CDR3nt: TGTGCCATCAGCTTAACCGGGACAGGGACCTACGAGCAGTACTTC

v_gene: TRBV30
abundance: -
d_gene: -
j_gene: TRBJ2-7
CDR3aa: CAWTNSYEQYF
CDR3nt: TGTGCCTGGACCAATTCCTACGAGCAGTACTTC

v_gene: TRBV6-5
abundance: -
d_gene: -
j_gene: TRBJ2-5
CDR3aa: CASSHPHSSQETQYF
CDR3nt: TGTGCCAGCAGCCACCCACATTCCAGCCAAGAGACCCAGTACTTC

v_gene: TRBV5-6
abundance: -
d_gene: -
j_gene: TRBJ1-4
CDR3aa: CASSLLTTNEKLFF
CDR3nt: TGTGCCAGCAGCTTGTTAACAACTAATGAAAAACTGTTTTTT

v_gene: TRBV28
abundance: -
d_gene: -
j_gene: TRBJ2-7
CDR3aa: CATRRIYEQYF
CDR3nt: TGTGCCACCCGGAGGATATACGAGCAGTACTTC

v_gene: TRBV6-5
abundance: -
d_gene: TRBD1
j_gene: TRBJ2-7
CDR3aa: CASSYTRTGTYEQYF
CDR3nt: TGTGCCAGCAGTTACACCCGGACAGGTACCTACGAGCAGTACTTC

v_gene: TRBV30
abundance: once
d_gene: TRBD2
j_gene: TRBJ2-4
CDR3aa: CAWSASGGPPYF
CDR3nt: TGTGCCTGGAGTGCTAGCGGGGGCCCGCCGTACTTC

v_gene: TRBV5-1
abundance: -
d_gene: -
j_gene: TRBJ2-5
CDR3aa: CASSPAVGETQYF
CDR3nt: TGCGCCAGCAGCCCCGCGGTGGGAGAGACCCAGTACTTC

v_gene: TRBV7-9
abundance: -
d_gene: -
j_gene: TRBJ2-5
CDR3aa: CASSQDARGVGETQYF
CDR3nt: TGTGCCAGCAGCCAGGACGCCAGGGGCGTGGGAGAGACCCAGTACTTC

v_gene: TRBV7-2
abundance: -
d_gene: -
j_gene: TRBJ1-2
CDR3aa: CASRTSESYGYTF
CDR3nt: TGTGCCAGCAGAACCAGCGAATCCTATGGCTACACCTTC